This TCR beta chain is drawn from a study of T-cell reconstitution after alpha-beta-depleted transplantation in children (dated by TCRdb to the mid-2010s). At the level of the whole study: Using TCR repertoire profiling, the study quantitatively followed how T-cell immune reconstitution unfolded in children after TCRalphabeta/CD19-depleted allogeneic hematopoietic cell transplantation.

In regard to this clonotype: Its antigen is still unknown. No base quality values were provided; no much bigger clone lies one nucleotide off.

The CDR3 measures 15 amino acids from cysteine to phenylalanine. Only the CDR3 DNA stays, 45 bases, in frame from base 1. Trimming removed 6 bases from V and 0 bases from J; the gene matches leave 5 bases unexplained. CDR1 and CDR2 (DFQATT, SNEGSKA) derive from the germline V gene (reference sequence). The library relied on PCR. Sequencing was carried out with an Illumina HiSeq 2500. TCR library preparation used molecular barcoding, with unique molecular identifiers applied to normalize quantification of the TCRbeta repertoire. Using fastp at Q25 and MiXCR, TCRdb reprocessed the public reads and kept productive beta chains. Entries that share a CDR3 protein sequence are merged under the most common genes and DNA. In all, the sample holds around 400,000 distinct CDR3 sequences, and roughly 10% of those were seen once. The ten biggest clones cover over 4.5% of the sample.

The sample here was PBMCs from the stem cell graft donor, taken from the stem cell graft. The receptor was isolated from a human donor who donated a stem cell graft to a child with acute myeloid leukemia. Recombination connected TRBV20-1 to TRBJ1-6, and TRBD1 matches 7 of the central bases. The CDR3 region: CSAKGAPSYNSPLHF. The DNA reads as follows: TGCAGTGCCAAGGGGGCCCCCTCCTATAATTCACCCCTCCACTTT.